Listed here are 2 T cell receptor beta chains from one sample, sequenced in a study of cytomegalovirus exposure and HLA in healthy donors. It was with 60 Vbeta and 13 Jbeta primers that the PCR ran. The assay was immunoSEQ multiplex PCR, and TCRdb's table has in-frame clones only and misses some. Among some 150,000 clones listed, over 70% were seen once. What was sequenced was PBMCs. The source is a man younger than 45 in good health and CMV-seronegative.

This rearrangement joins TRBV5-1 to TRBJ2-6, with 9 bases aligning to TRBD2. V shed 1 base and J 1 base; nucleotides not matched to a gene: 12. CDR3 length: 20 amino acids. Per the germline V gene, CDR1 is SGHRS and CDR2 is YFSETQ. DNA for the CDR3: TGCGCCAGCAGCTTGTCAAGCGGGAGGCTCTCTTCATCTGGGGCCAACGTCCTGACTTTC. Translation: CASSLSSGRLSSSGANVLTF. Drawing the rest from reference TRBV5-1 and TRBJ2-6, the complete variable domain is KAGVTQTPRYLIKTRGQQVTLSCSPISGHRSVSWYQQTPGQGLQFLFEYFSETQRNKGNFPGRFSGRQFSNSRSEMNVSTLELGDSALYLCASSLSSGRLSSSGANVLTFGAGSRLTVL.

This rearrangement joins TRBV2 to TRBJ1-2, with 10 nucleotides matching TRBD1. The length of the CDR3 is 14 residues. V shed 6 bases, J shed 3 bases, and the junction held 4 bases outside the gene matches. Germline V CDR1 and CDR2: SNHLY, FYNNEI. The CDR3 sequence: CASRGTGEHYGYTF. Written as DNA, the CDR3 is TGTGCCAGCAGGGGGACAGGGGAGCACTATGGCTACACCTTC.